This TCR beta chain was found in a study of cytomegalovirus exposure and HLA in healthy donors (dated 2017 in TCRdb). Looking at the study overall: An earlier analysis of approximately 640 of the donors reported about 250 Gb of sequence data and 117 million unique TCR beta sequences from 150 million to 200 million T cells. In a later analysis, previously published TCR beta repertoires from some 640 donors were re-analyzed and high-resolution HLA genotyping was added so that TCR occurrence patterns could be studied. Roughly 5 DR-DQ haplotypes were treated as single units for association and clustering because of strong linkage in the cohort. Among the approximately 400 genotyped donors, around 81% belonged to the genetic ancestry cluster associated with self-reported Caucasian donors. Rather than drawing on any new phenotypic data, the later analysis identified candidate immune exposures from TCR beta sequences and the way those sequences occurred across donors. Both class I and class II loci were covered by HLA typing, at four-digit resolution. All discovery cohort repertoires had been generated using a single sequencing platform. Besides the first cohort of roughly 640 subjects, a separate validation cohort made up of about 120 different subjects was used. The study aimed to test whether cataloging public T cell receptors could reveal signatures of past pathogen exposure. Typing coverage varied by locus: roughly 620-640 donors for A, B, C, DRB1 and DQB1; roughly 510 for DQA1; over 600 for DPA1; roughly 470 for DPB1. The T cell repertoires of 666 subjects were profiled by immunosequencing and related to cytomegalovirus serostatus. In an earlier analysis of more than 550 of the donors, high-throughput TCR beta sequencing was used to judge whether each TCR beta V gene segment behaved as functional or pseudogenic. High-throughput TCR immunosequencing, statistical association of individual TCRs with disease status, and machine learning were combined to predict cytomegalovirus infection status. A later genetic analysis took genome-wide SNP genotypes for about 55% of the 666 donors and used that subset as a discovery cohort. Approximately 310 gigabases of sequencing data and tens of millions of unique TCR sequences made up an early release that covered approximately 700 HLA-typed donors. Donor age, sex, ethnicity and CMV serostatus were collected together with the repertoire data. Among a few hundred genotyped donors of the cohort, an average of about 240,000 unique TCR beta nucleotide sequences were sequenced per donor, 15% to 20% of them non-productive.

General study outcomes and caveats: While some public TCRs were present in many individuals, most TCR sequences turned up only very rarely across donors. In an earlier analysis of fewer than 750 of the donors, most TCR beta V segments were observed in productive rearrangements about 90% or about 30% of the time, broadly matching IMGT annotations. In a later analysis, the rate of TCR association differed among HLA loci, with DRB1 alleles having the most associated TCRs and HLA-C alleles having the fewest. Correlated functional status among segregating V segments might reflect linkage disequilibrium, but an unknown experimental factor could not be ruled out. A later genetic analysis associated a missense DCLRE1C variant with V-gene and J-gene trimming of TCR beta chains, and an independent cohort replicated the association. A later analysis found that most CMV-associated TCR beta chains appeared HLA-restricted, with HLA associations seemingly driven largely by CMV exposure. This cohort had only TCR beta chains sequenced, and the lack of alpha or paired-chain data limited which features could be detected. Specific HLA alleles were associated with around 18,000 TCR beta sequences at a false discovery rate of 0.05 in a later analysis. Compared with the roughly 600-donor mean, donors in an Asian-associated ancestry cluster had fewer N-insertions in productive TCRs, according to a later genetic analysis. Immune exposure information for the cohort was limited to CMV serostatus. In vitro tests confirmed that a few of the cytomegalovirus-associated TCR beta chains recognize cytomegalovirus antigens. In a later analysis, several top co-occurrence clusters were reported to appear linked to parvovirus B19, influenza, CMV and Epstein-Barr virus. Some IMGT-functional V segments, including TRBV6-2 and TRBV6-3, could not be distinguished by the 87-base-pair reads and were therefore excluded. Compared with equally common non-associated chains, HLA-associated TCR beta chains in a later analysis were more clonally expanded and had lower generation probabilities. Because HLA typing was unavailable for some donors at each locus, only the typed subset was used in association tests. A cluster of highly shared sequence variants was judged likely to be a technical artifact of the sequencing pipeline. A further reported finding was that TCR beta sequences accurately predicted the HLA-A and HLA-B alleles for most subjects in the first cohort. When HLA alleles, especially DR and DQ, strongly co-occurred, attributing TCR associations to individual alleles was difficult. Presence/absence analyses assumed roughly uniform sequencing depth across donors, an assumption that may not hold. In both the original and validation cohorts, the classifier was reported to diagnose cytomegalovirus status with high specificity and sensitivity. The earlier analysis of around 600 of the donors excluded around 17 rarely observed V segments, including chromosome 9 orphons, because counts were too low. The study gave a list of about 160 TCR beta chains associated with cytomegalovirus. The authors suggested that the approach could potentially be extended to other disease states and immunological phenotypes.

The library was generated by the immunoSEQ multiplex PCR assay. For the multiplex PCR, a mixture combining 60 forward primers for TCR Vbeta segments and 13 reverse primers for TCR Jbeta segments was used. A multiplex PCR assay on genomic DNA amplified the CDR3 region of rearranged TCR beta genes. The amplified TCR beta libraries were sequenced on the Illumina HiSeq System as 87-base-pair reads. Per the original workflow: A later analysis counted 65 million to 90 million unique TCR beta chains across the roughly 700 repertoires, and about 10 million of these chains were shared by at least two donors. Raw reads were error-corrected and collapsed into unique sequences with a nearest-neighbor algorithm that merged closely related sequences to remove PCR and sequencing errors. V, D and J gene segments were assigned by aligning CDR3 sequences to IMGT reference sequences. For a sequence to be retained, at least a six-nucleotide match to both a V gene segment and a J gene segment was required. A rearrangement counted as productive if the CDR3 had no stop codons and remained in frame with V and J, and every other rearrangement counted as non-productive. Following IMGT convention, CDR3 was defined as the stretch from the second conserved V-encoded cysteine to the conserved J-encoded phenylalanine. The earlier analysis of about 620 of the donors excluded sequences that lacked an unambiguous match to a single V gene segment. In an earlier analysis of 450 to 700 of the donors, V segments were called functional above 56.7% productive rearrangements and were called segregating when the between-donor standard deviation exceeded 5%. A statistical classification framework was developed to diagnose cytomegalovirus status using the catalog of TCR beta chain sequences. In a later analysis, V and J genes were assigned by comparing TCR nucleotide sequences against IMGT/GENE-DB human TR gene sequences. Using the TCRdist pipeline, a later analysis assigned CDR3 sequences along with most-parsimonious VDJ recombination scenarios. In a later analysis, each TCR beta chain was defined by its CDR3 amino acid sequence together with its V-gene family, and reads lacking a unique V-gene family were excluded. A later analysis removed 500 to 600 highly shared, low-generation-probability nucleotide sequences to deal with suspected cross-contamination and a sequencing artifact. In a later analysis, a clonal expansion index was calculated for each public chain from normalized within-repertoire ranks of inferred template counts. In a later analysis, generation probabilities were computed with a VDJ recombination model fitted to out-of-frame rearrangements, and the resulting probabilities were checked against IGoR. Hypergeometric tests were used in a later analysis to score TCR-TCR, TCR-HLA and TCR-CMV co-occurrence, with a repertoire-size bias correction applied to the TCR pairs. In a later analysis, false discovery rates were estimated by permuting HLA or CMV assignments 20 times. In a later analysis, co-occurring TCRs were grouped using DBSCAN, and TCRdist sequence similarity was added for clustering within HLA-allele-positive subsets. Repertoires with fewer than 30,000 or more than 120,000 public chains, plus five repertoires with anomalous nucleotide sharing, were excluded from co-occurrence clustering. TCRdb obtained this table from immuneACCESS and retained in-frame rearrangements with V and J assigned. These tables miss some clones; where compared with another copy, unresolved V genes account for less than half of the shortfall, and the remainder is unexplained. That table gives V, J and clone size, and the DNA gave D and trimming. The sample table includes over 45,000 clones. The ten largest account for over 2% of the sample.

The CDR3 runs 11 residues from the cysteine to the phenylalanine. The read is trimmed to its CDR3 DNA, 33 bases read in frame from base 1. CDR1 and CDR2 are read off the germline V gene (reference sequence) as DFQATT and SNEGSKA. The junction shows trimming of 3 bases on V and 3 bases on J, plus 6 bases between the germline ends. Comment on this clone: The antigen it recognizes is unknown.

The cohort consisted of fewer than 700 healthy bone marrow donors. At the time of sampling, all cohort members were nominally healthy, though unrecorded immune exposures were likely present. The donor was CMV seronegative and belonged to the group of 350 to 400 seronegative cohort members. Each donor provided a peripheral blood sample, and peripheral blood mononuclear cells were used for TCR beta sequencing. Genomic DNA was extracted from the blood cell samples with the Qiagen DNeasy Blood Extraction Kit. The chain joins TRBV20-1 to TRBJ2-7, with the D gene uncertain. Sequencing used PBMCs. This TCR derives from a woman under 30 in good health and CMV-seronegative. CDR3 reads: CSARHGYEQYF. At the DNA level, the sequence is TGCAGTGCTAGGCACGGCTACGAGCAGTACTTC.